These 20 T cell receptor beta chains were all obtained from the same sample, sequenced in a study of blood T cells in healthy people across ages. A second roughly 6 to 12 cycle PCR used barcoded and J-beta primers. In TCRdb, the 5' RACE reads were re-called with MiXCR into one record per CDR3 protein. The table lists 650,000 to 700,000 distinct CDR3 sequences, around 50% of them singletons. The specimen sequenced was blood. These receptors all stem from a woman older than 75 in good health.

V is TRBV6-6 and J is TRBJ2-7; 10 nucleotides line up with TRBD2. Trimming at V came to 5 bases and at J to 1 base, leaving 5 bases not matched to a gene. The CDR3 sequence is 15 residues long. Germline-derived CDR1 and CDR2 are MNHNY and SVGAGI (reference sequence). The CDR3 loop is CASSPGTSESYEQYF. CDR3 sequence (DNA): TGTGCCAGCAGTCCCGGGACTAGCGAGTCCTACGAGCAGTACTTC.

Notes on this clonotype: This may be a read error: a much more frequent sequence differs by one nucleotide. The V gene is TRBV12-3 or TRBV12-4, the J gene TRBJ2-3; possibly TRBD2 for D (6 bases). The CDR3 consists of 18 residues. Trimming took 4 bases from V and 3 from J, leaving 23 bases between them. The CDR3, as DNA: TGTGCCAGCAGTTCGAACTCTCACGGGAGAGGGCTAACAGATACGCAGTATTTT. This sequence encodes CASSSNSHGRGLTDTQYF.

This clonotype occurred many times. The chain carries TRBV20-1 and TRBJ2-7, with 9 bases that match TRBD2. J gave up 1 base and V 6 bases, and 7 bases lay outside the gene matches. The CDR3 contains 14 residues. Germline loops: CDR1 DFQATT, CDR2 SNEGSKA (reference sequence). The DNA of the CDR3 is TGCAGTGCCAGACTGACTAGCGGTTCCTACGAGCAGTACTTC. This translates into CSARLTSGSYEQYF.

This clonotype was counted many times. The chain recombines TRBV5-1 with TRBJ1-2; 8 bases map to TRBD1. J was trimmed by 2 bases and V by 2 bases; bases with no gene match: 2. The CDR3 length is 14 residues. Germline CDR1 reads SGHRS; CDR2 reads YFSETQ. In DNA form, the CDR3 reads TGCGCCAGCAGCTTTGGGACAGGAAACTATGGCTACACCTTC. Translating it yields CASSFGTGNYGYTF.

The V and J genes are TRBV7-2 and TRBJ2-3, with TRBD1 as a possible D gene (5 bases). The ends were cut back, 3 bases at V and 6 bases at J, with 16 bases in the middle. Germline CDR1 reads SGHTA; CDR2 reads FQGNSA. This CDR3 comprises 15 residues. CDR3 residues: CASSFKGLGLDTQYF. DNA of the CDR3: TGTGCCAGCAGCTTTAAGGGGCTGGGTTTGGATACGCAGTATTTT.

The rearrangement joins TRBV20-1 to TRBJ1-1, with D perhaps matching TRBD1 (6 bases). Germline CDR1 and CDR2: DFQATT and SNEGSKA (reference sequence). Trimming left V 2 bases short and J 2 bases short, with 15 bases between. The CDR3 is 15 amino acids. The CDR3 protein is CSARLRGGDNTEAFF. The DNA for the CDR3 is TGCAGTGCTAGACTACGGGGGGGCGATAACACTGAAGCTTTCTTT.

DNA for the CDR3: TGTGCCAGCAGTGAACACCACAGGCAAGAGACCCAGTACTTC. This gives the protein CASSEHHRQETQYF. J is TRBJ2-5 and V is TRBV25-1; TRBD1 is a possible D gene (5 bases). Trimming cost V 2 bases and J 2 bases, with 9 bases left between them. CDR1 MGHDK and CDR2 SYGVNS come from the germline V gene. There are 14 residues in the CDR3.

The rearrangement links TRBV6-1 to TRBJ2-5; the D gene is possibly TRBD2 (6 bases). CDR1 is MNHNS and CDR2 is SASEGT in the germline V gene. The CDR3 has 15 residues. Trimming removed 8 bases from V and 3 bases from J, with 19 bases in between. CDR3 bases: TGTGCCAGCCGCCAACTAGTTGCGGGAAAAGAGACCCAGTACTTC. Translated, it gives CASRQLVAGKETQYF.

This clonotype was detected many times. The chain uses TRBV9 and TRBJ2-5; 9 bases agree with TRBD1. J gave up 3 bases and V 0 bases, and 3 bases lay outside the gene matches. Germline values: CDR1 SGDLS, CDR2 YYNGEE. The CDR3 consists of 15 residues. The CDR3 DNA reads as TGTGCCAGCAGCGTAGAGGGACAGGGAAAAGAGACCCAGTACTTC. Translating it yields CASSVEGQGKETQYF.

This chain joins TRBV21-1 and TRBJ2-1; TRBD2, as called in the table, went unchecked against the DNA. TRBV21-1 is labeled a pseudogene. The CDR3 runs to 18 residues. CDR3 nucleotide sequence: TGTGCCAGCCGCCGAAACCAACTAGCGGGAGGGCCCGACAATGAGCAGTTCTTC. Residues: CASRRNQLAGGPDNEQFF.

The V gene is TRBV28, the J gene TRBJ2-5; unclear D gene. The DNA end is a closer match to TRBJ2-7, so the J assignment may be wrong. CDR1 and CDR2 from the germline V gene are MDHEN and SYDVKM. CDR3 length equals 13 residues. The CDR3 protein is CASKGSMSYEQYF. The DNA for the CDR3 is TGTGCCAGCAAGGGTTCGATGAGTTACGAGCAGTACTTC.

This chain joins TRBV20-1 and TRBJ2-3, with D hard to call. The V end lost 3 bases, the J end lost 4 bases, and 5 bases lay between the germline ends. The length of the CDR3 is 11 residues. Germline values: CDR1 DFQATT, CDR2 SNEGSKA (reference sequence). This chain's CDR3 is CSASGADTQYF. CDR3 DNA sequence: TGCAGTGCTAGTGGCGCAGATACGCAGTATTTT.

This clonotype has just a few counts. V usage is TRBV12-3 or TRBV12-4 and J usage is TRBJ2-5; unclear D gene. V was trimmed by 1 base and J by 4 bases, leaving 10 bases between them. The CDR3 extends over 14 amino acids. DNA of the CDR3: TGTGCCAGCAGTTTAGGGGGATCTGGAGAGACCCAGTACTTC. Translation gives CASSLGGSGETQYF.

A note on this clonotype: A much larger clone sits a single nucleotide away, making a read error possible. V usage is TRBV9 and J usage is TRBJ2-4; no firm D call. The DNA end favors TRBJ2-5, so the J call may be wrong. Germline V gene lookup returns CDR1 SGDLS and CDR2 YYNGEE. This CDR3 is built from 14 residues. The CDR3 sequence is CAGSVGQYQETQYF. CDR3 nucleotide sequence: TGTGCCGGCAGCGTAGGGCAGTATCAAGAGACCCAGTACTTC.

V is TRBV20-1 and J is TRBJ2-5; D is possibly TRBD1 (6 bases). The CDR3 is 15 amino acids. Trimming cost V 0 bases and J 3 bases, with 14 bases left between them. The V gene's germline CDR1 is DFQATT and CDR2 SNEGSKA (reference sequence). The CDR3: CSARERTEAKETQYF. CDR3 coding DNA: TGCAGTGCTAGAGAAAGGACAGAGGCCAAAGAGACCCAGTACTTC.

This clonotype was counted only a few times. This chain uses TRBV6-1 with TRBJ1-2; no clear D gene. The CDR3 runs to 13 residues. Germline loops: CDR1 MNHNS, CDR2 SASEGT. V lost 4 bases and J 8 bases, leaving 14 bases between the germline ends. In DNA form, the CDR3 reads TGTGCCAGCAGTGTTTGGGGAAGGAGCGGCTACACCTTC. This codes for CASSVWGRSGYTF.

This clonotype was seen a few times. The J gene is TRBJ1-5, the V gene TRBV20-1, with D unresolved. Between the trimmed V and J ends, which lost 6 bases and 0 bases, there was a span of 21 bases. CDR3 length: 17 residues. CDR1 is DFQATT and CDR2 is SNEGSKA in the germline V gene (reference sequence). CDR3 protein: CSAPQGSGQRSNQPQHF. CDR3 sequence (DNA): TGCAGTGCGCCTCAAGGGTCCGGCCAGCGTAGCAATCAGCCCCAGCATTTT.

The chain joins TRBV12-3 or TRBV12-4 to TRBJ2-3, with 8 bases fitting TRBD2. The CDR3 totals 15 residues. V lost 3 bases and J lost 4; bases outside the gene matches: 6. The chain's CDR3 is CASSLVRAGADTQYF. CDR3 DNA sequence: TGTGCCAGCAGTTTGGTTCGAGCGGGAGCAGATACGCAGTATTTT.

J is TRBJ2-7 and V is TRBV7-8; the D gene is possibly TRBD1 (6 bases). The CDR3 covers 14 residues. V lost 7 bases and J 0 bases, leaving 13 bases between the germline ends. Germline-derived CDR1 and CDR2 are SGHVS and FQNEAQ. As DNA, the CDR3 is TGTGCCAGCACCCACAGGGTGGACTCCTACGAGCAGTACTTC. It encodes CASTHRVDSYEQYF.

This clonotype was picked up many times. This chain uses TRBV6-6 with TRBJ2-1, with D uncertain. Germline CDR1 MNHNY, CDR2 SVGAGI (reference sequence). Trimming shortened V by 2 bases and J by 0 bases, and 8 bases separated the two germline ends. This CDR3 contains 15 residues. As DNA, the CDR3 is TGTGCCAGCAGTTACAGGGCCAACTCCTACAATGAGCAGTTCTTC. Translation gives CASSYRANSYNEQFF.